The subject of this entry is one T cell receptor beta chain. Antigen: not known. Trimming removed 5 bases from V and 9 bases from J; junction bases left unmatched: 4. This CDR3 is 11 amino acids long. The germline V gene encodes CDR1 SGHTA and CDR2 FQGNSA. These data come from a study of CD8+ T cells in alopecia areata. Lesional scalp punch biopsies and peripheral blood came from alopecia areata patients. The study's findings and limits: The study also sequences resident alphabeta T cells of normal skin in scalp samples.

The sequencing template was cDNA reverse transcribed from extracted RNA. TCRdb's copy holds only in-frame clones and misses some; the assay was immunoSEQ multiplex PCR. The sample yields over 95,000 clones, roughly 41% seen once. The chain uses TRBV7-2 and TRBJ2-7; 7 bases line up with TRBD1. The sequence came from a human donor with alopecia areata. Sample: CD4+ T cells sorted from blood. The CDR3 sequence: CASSPDRPQYF. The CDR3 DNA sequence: TGTGCCAGCAGCCCGGACAGGCCGCAGTACTTC.